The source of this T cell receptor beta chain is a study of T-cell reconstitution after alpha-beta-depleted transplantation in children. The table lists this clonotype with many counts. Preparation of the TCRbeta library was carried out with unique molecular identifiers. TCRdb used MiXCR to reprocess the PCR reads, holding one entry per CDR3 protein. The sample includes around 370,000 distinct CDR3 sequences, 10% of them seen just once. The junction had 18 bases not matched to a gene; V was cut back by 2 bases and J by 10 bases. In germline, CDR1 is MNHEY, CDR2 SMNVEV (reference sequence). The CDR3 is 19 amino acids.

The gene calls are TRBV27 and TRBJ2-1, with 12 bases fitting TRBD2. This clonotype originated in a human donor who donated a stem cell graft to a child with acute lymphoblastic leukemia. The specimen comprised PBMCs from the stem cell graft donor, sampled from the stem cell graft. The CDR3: CASSLDGWTSGDRNEEQFF. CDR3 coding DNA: TGTGCCAGCAGTTTAGATGGCTGGACTAGCGGGGACCGCAATGAGGAGCAGTTCTTC.